Listed below are T cell receptor beta chains from one sample, sequenced in a study of human T cells and chemical hapten exposure. TCRdb recomputed calls from the RACE reads with MiXCR, one row per CDR3 protein. The sample lists roughly 180,000 distinct CDR3 sequences, 20% to 25% seen once, with roughly 6.7% in the top ten. Specimen: whole blood, collected in connection with sensitization to the hapten diphenylcyclopropenone (DPC). The receptors here all came from a woman in her 50s with alopecia areata. Some clones in this sample may be carry-over from other donors' samples. Both conserved end residues are part of each CDR3. The D gene is left open where the match is weak. Clone size is shown for a subset of rows, as once, few, many or a class of expanded clone.

d_call	clone_size	v_call	j_call	cdr3_aa	cdr3_nt
.	.	TRBV6-6	TRBJ1-3	CASSYTAGPSGNTIYF	TGTGCCAGCAGTTATACGGCAGGTCCTTCTGGAAACACCATATATTTT
.	.	TRBV29-1	TRBJ1-1	CSSREGGMNTEAFF	TGCAGCTCCAGGGAAGGTGGGATGAACACTGAAGCTTTCTTT
.	.	TRBV24-1	TRBJ1-2	CATSPGISNYGYTF	TGTGCCACCAGTCCCGGAATTTCTAACTATGGCTACACCTTC
.	.	TRBV20-1	TRBJ2-4	CSALDRGNIQYF	TGCAGTGCTTTAGACCGGGGGAACATTCAGTACTTC
.	.	TRBV28	TRBJ2-7	CASRPGVGYEQYF	TGTGCCAGCCGACCCGGGGTCGGTTACGAGCAGTACTTC
.	many	TRBV20-1	TRBJ2-5	CSASIAPIAVAETQYF	TGCAGTGCTAGTATCGCCCCCATAGCTGTAGCCGAGACCCAGTACTTC
.	.	TRBV27	TRBJ1-2	CASSWNRNYGYTF	TGTGCCAGCAGTTGGAACCGCAACTATGGCTACACCTTC
.	.	TRBV11-3	TRBJ2-2	CASSSGEGRSTGELFF	TGTGCCAGCAGCTCGGGAGAGGGGAGGTCTACCGGGGAGCTGTTTTTT
.	.	TRBV15	TRBJ2-1	CATREENEQFF	TGTGCCACCAGAGAGGAGAATGAGCAGTTCTTC
TRBD2	.	TRBV7-3	TRBJ2-3	CASSSRSGGTDTQYF	TGTGCCAGCAGCTCACGGAGCGGGGGCACAGATACGCAGTATTTT
.	.	TRBV7-9	TRBJ1-2	CASSSDILGYGYTF	TGTGCCAGCAGCTCCGACATCCTAGGCTATGGCTACACCTTC
.	many	TRBV12-3/TRBV12-4	TRBJ1-1	CASSPTGMNTEAFF	TGCGCCAGCAGCCCGACAGGTATGAACACTGAAGCTTTCTTT
.	few	TRBV6-1	TRBJ1-1	CASRGIRGRTEAFF	TGTGCCAGCAGGGGCATTCGGGGCAGAACTGAAGCTTTCTTT
TRBD2	.	TRBV7-2	TRBJ2-7	CASSFTSAVTYEQYF	TGTGCCAGCAGCTTCACTAGCGCAGTCACCTACGAGCAGTACTTC
TRBD2	.	TRBV7-9	TRBJ2-7	CASSSGTRAYEQYF	TGTGCCAGCAGCTCCGGGACTAGGGCCTACGAGCAGTACTTC
.	.	TRBV5-1	TRBJ1-1	CASRRPGGENTEAFF	TGCGCCAGCAGGAGGCCGGGGGGAGAGAACACTGAAGCTTTCTTT
TRBD1	.	TRBV6-5	TRBJ2-7	CASSYSGQGAYEQYF	TGTGCCAGCAGTTACTCGGGACAGGGGGCCTACGAGCAGTACTTC
TRBD1	few	TRBV29-1	TRBJ2-3	CSVVPPGQGAADTQYF	TGCAGCGTTGTCCCCCCAGGGCAGGGGGCTGCAGATACGCAGTATTTT
.	once	TRBV29-1	TRBJ1-1	CSVEVSWNTEAFF	TGCAGCGTTGAAGTATCCTGGAACACTGAAGCTTTCTTT
.	few	TRBV11-2	TRBJ2-1	CASSLVSSGGPDEQFF	TGTGCCAGCAGCTTAGTGTCTTCGGGGGGCCCGGATGAGCAGTTCTTC
TRBD2	few	TRBV19	TRBJ2-1	CASSGGGGWSYNEQFF	TGTGCCAGTAGTGGGGGGGGAGGGTGGTCCTACAATGAGCAGTTCTTC
TRBD2	.	TRBV7-9	TRBJ2-1	CASRSSGTYNEQFF	TGTGCCAGCAGGTCTAGCGGAACCTACAATGAGCAGTTCTTC
TRBD2	few	TRBV29-1	TRBJ2-1	CSTGLAADNEQFF	TGCAGTACGGGACTAGCGGCAGACAATGAGCAGTTCTTC
TRBD1	.	TRBV7-2	TRBJ1-5	CASSSLGRGNQPQHF	TGTGCCAGCAGCTCCTTGGGCAGGGGGAATCAGCCCCAGCATTTT
TRBD2	many	TRBV6-1	TRBJ2-1	CASRPSGTNEQFF	TGTGCCAGCAGGCCTAGCGGGACGAATGAGCAGTTCTTC
.	.	TRBV12-3/TRBV12-4	TRBJ2-6	CASSLMGGAGANVPTF	TGTGCCAGCAGTTTAATGGGGGGCGCTGGGGCCAACGTCCCGACTTTC
.	.	TRBV20-1	TRBJ2-1	CSAKKRGSPYNEQFF	TGCAGTGCTAAAAAGCGCGGTAGTCCCTACAATGAGCAGTTCTTC
TRBD2	many	TRBV9	TRBJ2-3	CASSVALQGLAGSTDTQYF	TGTGCCAGCAGCGTAGCTCTCCAGGGACTAGCGGGTTCCACAGATACGCAGTATTTT
.	few	TRBV24-1	TRBJ2-2	CATSGLGTGELFF	TGTGCCACCAGTGGTCTAGGCACCGGGGAGCTGTTTTTT
.	.	TRBV10-3	TRBJ2-1	CAISEIEEQFF	TGTGCCATCAGTGAGATTGAGGAGCAGTTCTTC
.	.	TRBV20-1	TRBJ2-3	CSAPTPGTDTQYF	TGCAGTGCCCCCACCCCTGGCACAGATACGCAGTATTTT
.	.	TRBV5-1	TRBJ2-1	CASSSPLRGSNYNEQFF	TGCGCCAGCAGCTCCCCCCTTAGAGGGTCTAACTACAATGAGCAGTTCTTC
.	once	TRBV12-3/TRBV12-4	TRBJ1-1	CASSLVGRGTEAFF	TGTGCCAGCAGTTTAGTCGGTCGGGGAACTGAAGCTTTCTTT
.	few	TRBV5-1	TRBJ2-3	CASSLEGSSSTDTQYF	TGCGCCAGCAGCTTGGAGGGCAGTTCTAGCACAGATACGCAGTATTTT
.	.	TRBV3-1	TRBJ1-5	CASSQNLGGNQPQHF	TGTGCCAGCAGCCAGAACCTGGGAGGGAATCAGCCCCAGCATTTT
.	.	TRBV4-2	TRBJ2-3	CASSQDLFTDTQYF	TGTGCCAGCAGCCAAGATCTGTTCACAGATACGCAGTATTTT
.	.	TRBV6-1	TRBJ2-1	CASSEIFGRMSYNEQFF	TGTGCCAGCAGTGAAATCTTTGGGCGAATGAGCTACAATGAGCAGTTCTTC
.	few	TRBV12-3/TRBV12-4	TRBJ1-1	CASSLATSGGMNTEAFF	TGTGCCAGCAGTTTAGCTACTTCGGGAGGGATGAACACTGAAGCTTTCTTT
.	once	TRBV6-5	TRBJ1-4	CASSTGMDNEKLFF	TGTGCCAGCAGCACCGGGATGGATAATGAAAAACTGTTTTTT
.	few	TRBV29-1	TRBJ2-5	CSVEAAFQETQYF	TGCAGCGTTGAAGCGGCGTTCCAAGAGACCCAGTACTTC
TRBD1	.	TRBV5-1	TRBJ1-4	CASSLLRIGQGVEKLFF	TGCGCCAGCAGCTTGCTCCGCATAGGACAGGGTGTGGAAAAACTGTTTTTT
TRBD2	.	TRBV12-3/TRBV12-4	TRBJ2-1	CASSLAGRAFDEQFF	TGTGCCAGCAGTTTAGCCGGGAGGGCCTTCGATGAGCAGTTCTTC
.	.	TRBV19	TRBJ2-7	CASSMGSYEQYF	TGTGCCAGTAGTATGGGGTCCTACGAGCAGTACTTC
.	.	TRBV7-9	TRBJ2-6	CASPLSNYSGANVLTF	TGTGCCAGCCCTCTCTCGAACTACTCTGGGGCCAACGTCCTGACTTTC
.	few	TRBV10-1	TRBJ2-3	CASSSIRGDTQYF	TGCGCCAGCAGCTCGATAAGGGGAGATACGCAGTATTTT
.	.	TRBV18	TRBJ2-3	CASSPLLSRADTQYF	TGTGCCAGCTCACCACTACTCTCACGGGCAGATACGCAGTATTTT
.	.	TRBV29-1	TRBJ1-1	CSVEVGGATEAFF	TGCAGCGTTGAAGTGGGGGGGGCCACTGAAGCTTTCTTT
.	few	TRBV7-6	TRBJ2-1	CASSPPETIEQFF	TGTGCCAGCAGCCCGCCCGAGACGATCGAGCAGTTCTTC
.	few	TRBV15	TRBJ1-1	CATSRVFGDGNTEAFF	TGTGCCACCAGCAGAGTGTTTGGGGACGGGAACACTGAAGCTTTCTTT
TRBD2	.	TRBV18	TRBJ2-1	CASSPRLAEFYNVQFF	TGTGCCAGCTCACCCCGACTAGCGGAGTTCTACAATGTGCAGTTCTTC
TRBD1	.	TRBV19	TRBJ1-5	CASSRQGGTVGMAQHF	TGTGCCAGTAGTAGACAGGGGGGAACGGTGGGGATGGCCCAGCATTTT
.	few	TRBV6-2/TRBV6-3	TRBJ2-7	CASKRPDRLYEQYF	TGTGCCAGCAAGCGACCCGACAGGTTATACGAGCAGTACTTC
.	.	TRBV29-1	TRBJ2-6	CSVGEGSGANVLTF	TGCAGCGTTGGCGAAGGTTCTGGGGCCAACGTCCTGACTTTC
TRBD1	few	TRBV2	TRBJ1-2	CASGGQLFYGYTF	TGTGCCAGCGGGGGACAGCTATTCTATGGCTACACCTTC
TRBD1	few	TRBV9	TRBJ1-1	CASSSRGGPMNTEAFF	TGTGCCAGCAGCTCTAGAGGGGGCCCCATGAACACTGAAGCTTTCTTT
TRBD2	.	TRBV2	TRBJ2-1	CASSEAGLAEYNEQFF	TGTGCCAGCAGTGAAGCGGGACTAGCGGAGTACAATGAGCAGTTCTTC
.	few	TRBV6-5	TRBJ2-3	CASSYGQAPDTQYF	TGTGCCAGCAGTTACGGTCAGGCGCCGGATACGCAGTATTTT
.	.	TRBV6-5	TRBJ1-2	CASSYLLPRQAGIFYGYTF	TGTGCCAGCAGTTACCTTTTACCCCGACAGGCCGGAATTTTTTATGGCTACACCTTC
.	few	TRBV6-4	TRBJ2-2	CASRDANTGELFF	TGTGCCAGCAGGGACGCGAACACCGGGGAGCTGTTTTTT
TRBD1	many	TRBV5-1	TRBJ2-4	CASSLRPGQGHAIQYF	TGCGCCAGCAGCTTACGACCCGGACAGGGTCACGCCATTCAGTACTTC